These T cell receptor beta chains were read from a single sample in a study of CD8 T cells in Susac syndrome. TCRdb reprocessed the immunoSEQ multiplex PCR reads with MiXCR, giving one entry per CDR3 protein. The table records 200,000 to 250,000 distinct CDR3 sequences, about 90% of them present only once. Specimen: CD8+ T cells from PBMCs. The receptors stem from a human donor with multiple sclerosis. CDR3s include the opening cysteine and the closing phenylalanine or tryptophan. A D gene is named only where the DNA matches it firmly. Clone size appears in some rows only: once, few, many, or a class for an expanded clone.

cdr3_aa,cdr3_nt,j_call,v_call,clone_size,d_call
CASKEGTGAYEQYF,TGTGCCAGCAAAGAAGGGACAGGAGCCTACGAGCAGTACTTC,TRBJ2-7,TRBV2,-,TRBD1
CASSGPGESEAFF,TGTGCCAGCAGCGGACCGGGGGAGAGTGAAGCTTTCTTT,TRBJ1-1,TRBV7-9,once,-
CSAPGLAGGPLGYEQYF,TGCAGTGCTCCGGGACTAGCGGGAGGGCCGTTAGGCTACGAGCAGTACTTC,TRBJ2-7,TRBV20-1,-,TRBD2
CSVEGGTDSGYTF,TGCAGCGTTGAAGGGGGGACGGACTCCGGCTACACCTTC,TRBJ1-2,TRBV29-1,-,-
CASRWLGGGFDEQFF,TGTGCCAGCCGATGGTTGGGCGGGGGGTTCGATGAGCAGTTCTTC,TRBJ2-1,TRBV28,-,TRBD2
CSARGLGRAADEQYF,TGCAGTGCTAGAGGTTTAGGGAGGGCTGCTGACGAGCAGTACTTC,TRBJ2-7,TRBV20-1,-,TRBD2
CSVDSGYGYTF,TGCAGCGTTGACAGCGGCTATGGCTACACCTTC,TRBJ1-2,TRBV29-1,-,-
CASSFGGKSSYEQYF,TGTGCCAGCAGTTTCGGGGGTAAGAGCTCCTACGAGCAGTACTTC,TRBJ2-7,TRBV12-3/TRBV12-4,-,-
CASSLVLGGGADTQYF,TGTGCCAGCAGTCTGGTTCTGGGGGGCGGGGCAGATACGCAGTATTTT,TRBJ2-3,TRBV5-5,-,-
CASRGTSGSSYNEQFF,TGTGCCAGCAGGGGGACTAGCGGGAGCTCCTACAATGAGCAGTTCTTC,TRBJ2-1,TRBV3-1,few,TRBD2
CASSLVVGGDSTDTQYF,TGTGCCAGCAGCTTAGTCGTCGGGGGGGACAGCACAGATACGCAGTATTTT,TRBJ2-3,TRBV7-9,-,TRBD2
CASSSPGDTQYF,TGTGCCAGTAGTAGTCCTGGGGATACGCAGTATTTT,TRBJ2-3,TRBV19,few,-
CASRSRDRVADTQYF,TGTGCCAGCAGAAGCCGGGACAGGGTTGCAGATACGCAGTATTTT,TRBJ2-3,TRBV5-6,-,TRBD1
CATSSASGSADTQYF,TGTGCCACCAGCAGTGCCAGCGGGAGTGCAGATACGCAGTATTTT,TRBJ2-3,TRBV15,-,TRBD2
CASSVEGSMNTEAFF,TGTGCCAGCAGCGTAGAGGGCAGCATGAACACTGAAGCTTTCTTT,TRBJ1-1,TRBV9,-,-
CASSVVSEGEQYF,TGTGCCAGCAGCGTAGTCTCCGAGGGTGAGCAGTACTTC,TRBJ2-7,TRBV9,-,-
CASSLSGGAYTIYF,TGTGCCAGCAGCTTATCAGGGGGCGCGTACACCATATATTTT,TRBJ1-3,TRBV7-8,-,TRBD1
CASSVAGGQPQHF,TGTGCCAGCAGCGTAGCTGGGGGTCAGCCCCAGCATTTT,TRBJ1-5,TRBV9,-,-
CASSQELKITEAFF,TGTGCCAGCAGCCAAGAATTGAAAATCACTGAAGCTTTCTTT,TRBJ1-1,TRBV3-1,once,-
CASSQMTEVSYNEQFF,TGCGCCAGCAGCCAAATGACGGAGGTCTCCTACAATGAGCAGTTCTTC,TRBJ2-1,TRBV4-1,once,-
CASSERLAPTGELFF,TGTGCCAGCAGTGAACGACTAGCCCCGACCGGGGAGCTGTTTTTT,TRBJ2-2,TRBV2,once,TRBD2
CASRRPGVRGYGYTF,TGCGCCAGCCGCCGTCCTGGCGTGCGAGGCTATGGCTACACCTTC,TRBJ1-2,TRBV4-1,-,-